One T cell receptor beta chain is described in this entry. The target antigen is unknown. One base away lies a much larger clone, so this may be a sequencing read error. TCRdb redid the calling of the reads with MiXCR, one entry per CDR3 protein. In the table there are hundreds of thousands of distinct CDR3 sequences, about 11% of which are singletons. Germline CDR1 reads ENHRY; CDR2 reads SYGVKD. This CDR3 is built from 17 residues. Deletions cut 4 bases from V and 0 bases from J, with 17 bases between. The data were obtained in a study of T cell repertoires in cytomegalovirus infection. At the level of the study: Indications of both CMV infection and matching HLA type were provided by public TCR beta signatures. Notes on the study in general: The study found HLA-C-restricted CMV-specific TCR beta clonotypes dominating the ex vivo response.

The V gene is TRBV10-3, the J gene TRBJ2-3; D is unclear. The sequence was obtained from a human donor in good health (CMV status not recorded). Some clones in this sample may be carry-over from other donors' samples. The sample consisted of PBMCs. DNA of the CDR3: TGTGCCATCAGTGTGTCGGAAAATTACCCTAGCACAGATACGCAGTATTTT. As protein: CAISVSENYPSTDTQYF.